This paragraph reports one TCR beta chain. This clone has only a few counts. It lacks a known antigen. Qualities for individual bases were not recorded, and no much larger clone is one base off. CDR1 KGHSH and CDR2 LQKENI are derived from the germline V gene. Reading from cysteine to phenylalanine, the CDR3 counts 13 amino acids. Solely the CDR3 DNA is kept, with 39 bases framed from the first base. The V and J ends are trimmed by 3 bases and 5 bases, leaving 10 bases between them. According to the study, the label for this sample's time point signals: around 29 days on oral tofacitinib. The treatment or condition label, read with the paper, signifies: oral pan-JAK inhibitor, 5-10 mg twice daily. Lesional scalp punch biopsies and peripheral blood were collected from alopecia areata patients. PBMCs were separated by density centrifugation and stained for CD3, CD4 and CD8, after which CD4+ and CD8+ T cells were sorted on a FACSAria.

The data stem from a study of CD8+ T cells in alopecia areata listed by TCRdb under 2018. Context from the whole study: The treated patients, all with moderate-to-severe alopecia areata, were enrolled in an open-label pilot trial of oral tofacitinib given at 5 to 10 mg twice daily. Patients received tofacitinib for 6 to 18 months and were then followed off drug for 6 months to check for delayed response and recurrence. In treated patients, disease severity was measured using the SALT score, which gives the percentage of scalp surface area affected. High-throughput TCRbeta sequencing was used to examine T cell clonal expansion in alopecia areata in both the C3H/HeJ mouse model and human patients. Human TCRbeta sequencing covered scalp tissue and sorted CD4+ and CD8+ peripheral blood T cells from patchy and totalis/universalis alopecia areata patients and healthy controls. Patients on tofacitinib were biopsied at baseline and after 4 and 24 weeks of treatment, and several of the patients also had a later scalp biopsy. Scalp clonality was compared among normal scalp (n=4), patchy alopecia areata scalp (n=8), and alopecia totalis/universalis scalp (n=8). The RNA source kit depended on sample type: the PAXgene miRNA kit for fixed scalp, the miRNeasy kit for PBMCs, and the RNeasy kit for mouse skin. Amplification of TCRbeta CDR3 regions was done by immunoSEQ multiplex PCR using 35 Vbeta forward primers and 13 Jbeta reverse primers.

The receptor library was made with the immunoSEQ multiplex PCR assay. RNA was extracted from all samples and reverse transcribed into cDNA as template for TCR sequencing. SuperScript III was used for first-strand cDNA synthesis, primed with a 2:1 mix of oligo-dT and random hexamers. Amplification bias was assessed with a synthetic immune receptor repertoire, and residual bias was removed computationally. The paper's data handling went like this. Raw reads were preprocessed for error removal, and CDR3 was defined according to IMGT conventions as running from the conserved cysteine to phenylalanine. Clonality was computed by normalizing Shannon entropy by log2 of the number of productive unique TCRs and subtracting the result from 1. Whether scalp clones were CD4 or CD8 was inferred by matching scalp TCRbeta sequences against CD4 and CD8 repertoires sorted from blood. TCRdb holds this immuneACCESS table with in-frame rearrangements only. Some clones are missing; in checked studies, unresolved V genes explain under half, and the rest has no known cause. Clone size and V and J calls were adopted from that table, with D and trimming inferred from the DNA. The sample table holds some 200,000 clones, of which approximately 56% were seen once. The ten largest account for 3.3% of the sample.

Paper-wide results and their limitations: Unlike mouse skin, where gammadelta T cells dominate, normal human skin contains resident alphabeta T cells that get sequenced too, which complicates analysis of the scalp TCR repertoire. Because the treated cohort was small and included a single nonresponder, larger studies are needed to assess links between baseline CD8+ expansion and response. Scalp clonality and the number of expanded CD8+ clones among the top 100 scalp clones were significantly decreased by tofacitinib. Many expanded lesional clones were found to persist in scalp and blood during tofacitinib treatment, and relapse after treatment cessation may be partly explained by this persistence. Lesional scalp, especially in alopecia totalis/universalis, showed higher clonality and more expanded CD8+ clones than normal scalp, suggesting antigenic drive. Compared with mice, TCR sequences shared between patients were less clear, possibly partly because of HLA diversity across the patient population.

Sample: CD4+ T cells sorted from blood, taken at week 4, from a patient treated with tofacitinib. This chain is built from TRBV18 and TRBJ1-2, with no reliable assignment of the D segment. The TCR originated in a human donor with alopecia areata. The CDR3 in this case is CASSPTTGYGYTF. The nucleotides are TGTGCCAGCTCACCGACGACGGGATATGGCTACACCTTC.